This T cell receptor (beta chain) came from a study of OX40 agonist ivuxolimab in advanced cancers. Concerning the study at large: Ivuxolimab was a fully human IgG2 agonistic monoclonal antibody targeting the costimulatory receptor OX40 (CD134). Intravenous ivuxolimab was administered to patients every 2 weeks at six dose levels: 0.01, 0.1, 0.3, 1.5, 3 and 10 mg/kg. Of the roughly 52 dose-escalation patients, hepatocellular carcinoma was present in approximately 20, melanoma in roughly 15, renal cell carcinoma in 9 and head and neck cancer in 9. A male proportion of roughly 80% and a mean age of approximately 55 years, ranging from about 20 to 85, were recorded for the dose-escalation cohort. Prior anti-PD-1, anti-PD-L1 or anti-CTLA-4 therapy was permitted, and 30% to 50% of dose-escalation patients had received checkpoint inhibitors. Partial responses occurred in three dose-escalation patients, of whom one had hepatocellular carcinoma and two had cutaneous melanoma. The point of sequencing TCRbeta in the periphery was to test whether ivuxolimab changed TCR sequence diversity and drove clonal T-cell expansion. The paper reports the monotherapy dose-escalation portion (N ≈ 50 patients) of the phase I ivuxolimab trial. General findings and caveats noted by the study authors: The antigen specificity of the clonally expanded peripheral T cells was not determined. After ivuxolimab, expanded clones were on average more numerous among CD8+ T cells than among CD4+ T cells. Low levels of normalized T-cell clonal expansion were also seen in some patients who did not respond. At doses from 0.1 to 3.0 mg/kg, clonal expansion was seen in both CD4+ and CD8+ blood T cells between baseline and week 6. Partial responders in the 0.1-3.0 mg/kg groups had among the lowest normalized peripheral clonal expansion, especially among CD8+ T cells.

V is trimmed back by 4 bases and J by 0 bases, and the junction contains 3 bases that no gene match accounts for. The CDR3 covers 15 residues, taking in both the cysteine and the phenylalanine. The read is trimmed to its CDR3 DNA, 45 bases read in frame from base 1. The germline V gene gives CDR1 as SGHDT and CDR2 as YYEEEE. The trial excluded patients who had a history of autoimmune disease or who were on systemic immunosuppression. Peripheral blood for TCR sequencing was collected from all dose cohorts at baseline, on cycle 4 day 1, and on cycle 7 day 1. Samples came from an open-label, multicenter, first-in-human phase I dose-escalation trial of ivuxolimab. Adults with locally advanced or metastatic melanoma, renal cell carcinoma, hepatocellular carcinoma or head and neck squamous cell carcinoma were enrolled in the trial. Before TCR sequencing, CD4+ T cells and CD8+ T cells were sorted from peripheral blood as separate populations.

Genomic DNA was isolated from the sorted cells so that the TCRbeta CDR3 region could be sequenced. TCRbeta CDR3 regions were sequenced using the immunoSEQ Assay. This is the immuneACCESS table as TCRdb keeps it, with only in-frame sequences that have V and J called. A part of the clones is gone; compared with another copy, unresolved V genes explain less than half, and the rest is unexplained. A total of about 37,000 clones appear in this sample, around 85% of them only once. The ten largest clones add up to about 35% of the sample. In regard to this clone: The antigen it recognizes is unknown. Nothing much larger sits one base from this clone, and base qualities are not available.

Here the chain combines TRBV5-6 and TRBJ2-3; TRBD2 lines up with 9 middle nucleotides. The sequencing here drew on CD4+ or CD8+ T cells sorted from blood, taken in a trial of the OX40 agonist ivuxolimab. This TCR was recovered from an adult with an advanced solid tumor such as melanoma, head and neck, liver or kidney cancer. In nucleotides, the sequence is TGTGCCAGCAGCAACAGCGGGGGGAGCACAGATACGCAGTATTTT. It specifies CASSNSGGSTDTQYF.